This TCR beta chain stems from a study of blood T cells in healthy people across ages. Study-wide findings and caveats: There were more naive CD4+ cells and higher diversity in long-lived donors than in aged donors. Observed TCR beta diversity per million T cells went down as age went up. This fall followed a roughly linear course with age. Nothing was known about donor CMV status, and this possibly confounded expanded clonotype changes.

A few counts support this clonotype. Its antigen is still unknown. Researchers collected 9.5 to 10 milliliters of peripheral blood from every single donor. Trimming removed 1 base from V and 3 bases from J; junction bases left unmatched: 3. CDR1 and CDR2 from the germline V gene are DFQATT and SNEGSKA (reference sequence). The CDR3 has 14 amino acids. Next came a second PCR, run for about 7 to 12 cycles, which used a sample-barcoded 5' primer along with a J-beta primer mix. TCRdb independently ran MiXCR on the 5' RACE reads; one entry per CDR3 protein. The sample carries 1,100,000 or so distinct CDR3 sequences, more than 40% recorded once.

The sample comprised blood. The V call is TRBV20-1, the J call TRBJ2-1, with 7 bases aligning to TRBD2. The clonotype comes from an older woman in good health. The CDR3 nucleotides are TGCAGTGCTAGAGCTAGCGGCCTCTACAATGAGCAGTTCTTC. It is translated as CSARASGLYNEQFF.